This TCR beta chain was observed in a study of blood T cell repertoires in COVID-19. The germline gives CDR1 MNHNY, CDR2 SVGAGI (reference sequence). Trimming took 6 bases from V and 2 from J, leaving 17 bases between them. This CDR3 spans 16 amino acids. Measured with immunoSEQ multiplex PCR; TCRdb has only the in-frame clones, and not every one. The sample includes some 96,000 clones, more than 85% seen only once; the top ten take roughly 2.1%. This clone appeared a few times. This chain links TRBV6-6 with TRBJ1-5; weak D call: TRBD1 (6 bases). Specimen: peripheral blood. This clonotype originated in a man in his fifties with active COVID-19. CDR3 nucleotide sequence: TGTGCCAGCAGATCACAGGGACGGGGCGGCAATCAGCCCCAGCATTTT. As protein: CASRSQGRGGNQPQHF.